A single sample gave rise to the 31 T cell receptor beta chains below, sequenced in a study of CD8 T cells in ankylosing spondylitis. Regarding the study as a whole: A motif in TCR beta, a set of under ten highly homologous variants, appeared characteristic of ankylosing spondylitis blood.

TCRdb redid the calling of the 5' RACE reads with MiXCR, one entry per CDR3 protein. The sample records around 770,000 distinct CDR3 sequences, over 9.5% being singletons. These TCRs are of unknown antigen specificity. Sequenced: blood, either unsorted or a sorted T cell fraction (not recorded which). These TCRs come from a male donor with ankylosing spondylitis.

This clonotype was observed many times. The chain links TRBV20-1 to TRBJ1-2; a possible D gene is TRBD1 (5 bases). The CDR3 totals 11 residues. V lost 6 bases, J lost 9 bases, and 14 bases lay in between. Germline assignment: CDR1 DFQATT and CDR2 SNEGSKA (reference sequence). CDR3 nucleotide sequence: TGCAGTGCCTTAGACAGACTGAGCTACACCTTC. This codes for CSALDRLSYTF.

The rearrangement uses TRBV5-1 and TRBJ2-1, with 13 nucleotides matching TRBD2. Germline values: CDR1 SGHRS, CDR2 YFSETQ. Trimming at V came to 3 bases and at J to 7 bases, leaving 4 bases not matched to a gene. This CDR3 has 15 residues. The CDR3, as DNA: TGCGCCAGCAGCTGGGCGGGACTAGCGGGAAATGAGCAGTTCTTC. It encodes CASSWAGLAGNEQFF.

This clonotype was detected many times. The chain is built from TRBV4-2 and TRBJ1-4, with D possibly being TRBD1 (6 bases). There are 15 residues in the CDR3. Germline-derived CDR1 and CDR2 are LGHNA and YNFKEQ. With 4 bases removed from V and 0 bases from J, the gap between germline ends came to 9 bases. CDR3 amino acids: CASSPRQATNEKLFF. CDR3 nucleotide sequence: TGTGCCAGCAGCCCCCGACAGGCAACTAATGAAAAACTGTTTTTT.

The chain employs TRBV29-1 and TRBJ1-1, with D perhaps matching TRBD1 (6 bases). CDR1 SQVTM and CDR2 ANQGSEA come from the germline V gene. V was clipped by 7 bases and J by 6 bases, with 15 bases between them. This CDR3 spans 12 amino acids. CDR3: CSAIPGDSEAFF. DNA for the CDR3: TGCAGCGCCATTCCAGGGGACTCTGAAGCTTTCTTT.

This clonotype was seen a handful of times. The chain joins TRBV6-2 or TRBV6-3 to TRBJ2-1; 12 positions match TRBD2. The CDR3 is 15 amino acids. V was clipped by 7 bases and J by 5 bases; unmatched bases: 6. The V gene's germline CDR1 is MNHEY and CDR2 SVGEGT. This CDR3 is CASTKLAGGNNEQFF. The CDR3 nucleotides are TGTGCCAGCACCAAACTAGCGGGGGGAAACAATGAGCAGTTCTTC.

The gene calls are TRBV5-1 and TRBJ2-3; tentative D call: TRBD2 (6 bases). Looked up from germline, CDR1 is SGHRS and CDR2 is YFSETQ. V dropped 0 bases and J dropped 6 bases, with 20 bases sitting between them. The CDR3 has 17 residues. The CDR3 is CASSLARTGLPSDTQYF. Written as DNA, the CDR3 is TGCGCCAGCAGCTTGGCGAGAACGGGACTTCCGTCCGATACGCAGTATTTT.

The chain is built from TRBV12-3 or TRBV12-4 and TRBJ2-7; 8 nucleotides agree with TRBD1. V trimming: 6 bases; J trimming: 0 bases; junction bases outside the gene matches: 7. The CDR3 is 15 amino acids. DNA of the CDR3: TGTGCCAGCAGAGCAGGGGGCTCTAGCTCCTACGAGCAGTACTTC. Amino acid sequence: CASRAGGSSSYEQYF.

The CDR3 DNA sequence: TGTGCCAGCAGCGACGACAGGCAACAAGCTTTCTTT. The encoded protein is CASSDDRQQAFF. The chain employs TRBV7-9 and TRBJ1-1; D perhaps matches TRBD1 (6 bases). From germline, CDR1 is SEHNR and CDR2 FQNEAQ (reference sequence). V was cut by 5 bases and J by 9 bases, with 13 bases left in between. The CDR3 consists of 12 residues.

This clonotype has at least ten counts. V is TRBV7-9 and J is TRBJ2-3; 12 bases map to TRBD2. The germline CDR1 and CDR2 sequences are SEHNR and FQNEAQ (reference sequence). J was trimmed by 3 bases and V by 0 bases; bases with no gene match: 1. The length of the CDR3 is 16 residues. The CDR3 region is CASSLATSGSTDTQYF. CDR3 DNA sequence: TGTGCCAGCAGCTTAGCGACTAGCGGGAGTACAGATACGCAGTATTTT.

The rearrangement uses TRBV7-3 and TRBJ1-2; TRBD1 matches at 7 bases. This CDR3 contains 18 residues. Unmatched junction bases numbered 20, after V lost 5 bases and J lost 5 bases. CDR1 SGHTA and CDR2 FQGTGA come from the germline V gene. Here the CDR3 DNA reads TGTGCCAGCAGCATCCCGACAGGGCGGTTTACTTTTGGGTATGGCTACACCTTC. Its protein is CASSIPTGRFTFGYGYTF.

This clonotype showed up many times. The chain carries TRBV27 and TRBJ2-1; 7 bases are a match to TRBD1. Trimming at V came to 6 bases and at J to 14 bases, leaving 4 bases not matched to a gene. CDR1 is MNHEY, CDR2 SMNVEV, per germline (reference sequence). The CDR3 runs 10 residues. CDR3 sequence reads: CASRAGTEFF. CDR3 DNA: TGTGCCAGCAGAGCCGGGACAGAGTTCTTC.

This clonotype was recorded a few times. This rearrangement joins TRBV7-9 to TRBJ1-2, with D hard to call. The germline V and J ends were trimmed by 1 base and 6 bases, with 12 bases remaining between them. CDR1 and CDR2 from the germline V gene are SEHNR and FQNEAQ (reference sequence). CDR3 length: 14 amino acids. In DNA, the CDR3 is TGTGCCAGCAGCTTAGAGGTGGAGGGAGATGGCTACACCTTC. Protein product: CASSLEVEGDGYTF.

The chain links TRBV7-2 to TRBJ1-6; 7 bases match TRBD1. Per the germline V gene, CDR1 is SGHTA and CDR2 is FQGNSA. The ends lost 4 bases at V and 9 bases at J; junction bases unmatched: 12. This CDR3 contains 16 residues. CDR3 in DNA: TGTGCCAGCAGCTACAAGACAGGGTTTTCTCGTTCACCCCTCCACTTT. Translating it yields CASSYKTGFSRSPLHF.

This clonotype was detected many times. V usage is TRBV29-1 and J usage is TRBJ1-1; D is ambiguous. CDR3 length equals 12 residues. Trimming removed 6 bases from V and 0 bases from J, with 8 bases in between. The germline V gene encodes CDR1 SQVTM and CDR2 ANQGSEA. CDR3 sequence: CSVKPVNTEAFF. CDR3 DNA: TGCAGCGTGAAGCCGGTGAACACTGAAGCTTTCTTT.

This chain links TRBV7-2 with TRBJ2-7; D is uncertain. V was pared by 5 bases and J by 2 bases, with 16 bases between. Germline V lookup: CDR1 SGHTA, CDR2 FQGNSA. The CDR3 covers 15 residues. The CDR3, as DNA: TGTGCCAGCAGCCCCACGAGGTTCCTCCCCTACGAGCAGTACTTC. It encodes CASSPTRFLPYEQYF.

The V call is TRBV28, the J call TRBJ2-7, with a possible D match to TRBD1 (5 bases). Germline-derived CDR1 and CDR2 are MDHEN and SYDVKM. V was trimmed by 5 bases and J by 1 base, leaving 18 bases between them. The CDR3 runs 16 residues. Here the CDR3 reads CASSPLFAQESYEQYF. In nucleotides, the CDR3 is TGTGCCAGCAGTCCTCTGTTCGCACAGGAGTCCTACGAGCAGTACTTC.

This clonotype was observed a handful of times. This sequence joins TRBV11-2 and TRBJ2-3, with TRBD2 matching over 12 bases. CDR1 is SGHAT, CDR2 FQNNGV, per germline. The CDR3 length is 18 residues. V was pared by 0 bases and J by 2 bases, with 6 bases of the junction left unmatched. CDR3 in amino acids: CASSLDPSGRAYTDTQYF. CDR3 DNA: TGTGCCAGCAGCTTAGATCCTAGCGGGAGGGCCTACACAGATACGCAGTATTTT.

The genes are TRBV20-1 and TRBJ2-2; 9 bases agree with TRBD2. Trimming removed 4 bases from V and 6 bases from J; junction bases left unmatched: 12. The CDR3 is 16 amino acids. CDR1 is DFQATT, CDR2 SNEGSKA, per germline (reference sequence). CDR3 in amino acids: CSAKTIAGVDPGELFF. As DNA, the CDR3 is TGCAGTGCTAAAACGATAGCGGGAGTAGATCCCGGGGAGCTGTTTTTT.

The chain employs TRBV29-1 and TRBJ1-1; a possible D gene is TRBD1 (5 bases). The CDR3 is 13 residues long. CDR1 SQVTM and CDR2 ANQGSEA come from the germline V gene. V was pared by 5 bases and J by 4 bases, with 14 bases between. DNA for the CDR3: TGCAGCGTTTGGAAGGGACGTGGCACTGAAGCTTTCTTT. Translated, it gives CSVWKGRGTEAFF.

The chain employs TRBV7-2 and TRBJ2-3; 9 bases line up with TRBD2. Germline values: CDR1 SGHTA, CDR2 FQGNSA. The J segment lost 5 bases and the V segment lost 7 bases, leaving 13 bases of the junction unmatched. The CDR3 is 16 amino acids. In nucleotides, the CDR3 is TGTGCCAGCACGGGAATGATAGCGGGAGCGGGAGATACGCAGTATTTT. It is translated as CASTGMIAGAGDTQYF.

The rearrangement links TRBV24-1 to TRBJ2-6; 8 nucleotides line up with TRBD2. The CDR3 covers 17 residues. Trimming removed 4 bases from V and 5 bases from J; junction bases left unmatched: 9. CDR1 is KGHDR, CDR2 SFDVKD, per germline. This CDR3 is CATSDSGRDGWANVLTF. Here the CDR3 DNA reads TGTGCCACCAGTGACAGCGGGAGAGACGGCTGGGCCAACGTCCTGACTTTC.

V gene TRBV18 combines with J gene TRBJ2-3, with unresolved D. V dropped 5 bases and J dropped 0 bases, with 9 bases sitting between them. The CDR3 extends over 14 amino acids. Germline V CDR1 and CDR2: KGHSH, LQKENI. CDR3 nucleotides: TGTGCCAGCTCATCAGATACGAGCACAGATACGCAGTATTTT. It yields the protein CASSSDTSTDTQYF.

The rearrangement links TRBV6-5 to TRBJ2-1, with D possibly TRBD2 on 6 matching bases. Looked up from germline, CDR1 is MNHEY and CDR2 is SVGAGI. The CDR3 covers 11 residues. V lost 2 bases, J lost 11 bases, and 7 bases lay in between. In DNA form, the CDR3 reads TGTGCCAGCAGTTACCGGGAGAAGCAGTTCTTC. Its translation is CASSYREKQFF.

Ten or more counts support this clonotype. This chain links TRBV5-1 with TRBJ2-3, with 10 nucleotides matching TRBD2. The V gene end was trimmed by 4 bases and the J gene end by 6 bases; junction bases not matched to a gene: 5. The CDR3 contains 14 residues. From germline, CDR1 is SGHRS and CDR2 YFSETQ. This CDR3 is CASSVLAGLDTQYF. Written as DNA, the CDR3 is TGCGCCAGCAGCGTACTAGCGGGATTGGATACGCAGTATTTT.

This clonotype showed up just a few times. This chain joins TRBV11-3 and TRBJ2-1; 14 bases are a match to TRBD2. There are 17 residues in the CDR3. V trimming: 5 bases; J trimming: 5 bases; junction bases outside the gene matches: 8. Per germline, CDR1 SGHNT and CDR2 YENEEA. CDR3 loop: CASSKGLAGAGDNEQFF. The CDR3 DNA reads TGTGCCAGCAGCAAGGGACTAGCGGGAGCCGGGGACAATGAGCAGTTCTTC.

The chain uses TRBV5-1 and TRBJ2-1; D possibly matches TRBD1 or TRBD2 (5 bases each). Trimming shortened V by 5 bases and J by 5 bases, and 17 bases separated the two germline ends. There are 15 residues in the CDR3. Germline V gene sequence: CDR1 SGHRS, CDR2 YFSETQ. The CDR3, as DNA: TGCGCCAGCAGTTACGGGACCGTCTTCGACAATGAGCAGTTCTTC. This encodes CASSYGTVFDNEQFF.

This clonotype was seen many times. V gene TRBV12-3 or TRBV12-4 combines with J gene TRBJ1-2, with TRBD1 as a possible D gene (6 bases). The CDR3 consists of 14 residues. The V and J ends lost 5 bases and 3 bases respectively, with 13 bases between them. In DNA, the CDR3 is TGTGCCAGCAGTATATGGACAGCCGACTATGGCTACACCTTC. It is translated as CASSIWTADYGYTF.

This clonotype appeared a few times. V is TRBV5-1 and J is TRBJ1-1; no firm D call. The V gene's germline CDR1 is SGHRS and CDR2 YFSETQ. The V end was cut by 3 bases, the J end by 1 base, with 13 bases between. The CDR3 totals 15 residues. CDR3 residues: CASSSLVTRNTEAFF. CDR3 nucleotide sequence: TGCGCCAGCAGCTCCCTCGTTACTAGGAACACTGAAGCTTTCTTT.

The rearrangement joins TRBV5-1 to TRBJ2-1; 8 nucleotides agree with TRBD1. The germline CDR1 and CDR2 sequences are SGHRS and YFSETQ. V shed 4 bases, J shed 4 bases, and the junction held 4 bases outside the gene matches. This CDR3 has 14 residues. The CDR3 nucleotides read TGCGCCAGCAGCCAGGACAGGGCATACAATGAGCAGTTCTTC. Protein sequence: CASSQDRAYNEQFF.

V usage is TRBV29-1 and J usage is TRBJ2-4; D possibly uses TRBD1 or TRBD2 (5 bases each). CDR1 SQVTM and CDR2 ANQGSEA come from the germline V gene. This CDR3 comprises 13 residues. V shed 4 bases and J shed 6 bases, with 13 bases lying between them. The CDR3 reads CSVADGGGNIQYF. CDR3 nucleotides: TGCAGCGTTGCCGATGGGGGTGGAAACATTCAGTACTTC.

This chain uses TRBV7-3 with TRBJ2-6; D is unclear. The CDR3 runs 15 residues. V gave up 5 bases and J gave up 1 base, with 9 bases separating them. Germline CDR1 reads SGHTA; CDR2 reads FQGTGA. The CDR3 loop reads CASSITGSGANVLTF. CDR3 nucleotide sequence: TGTGCCAGCAGCATCACCGGTTCTGGGGCCAACGTCCTGACTTTC.